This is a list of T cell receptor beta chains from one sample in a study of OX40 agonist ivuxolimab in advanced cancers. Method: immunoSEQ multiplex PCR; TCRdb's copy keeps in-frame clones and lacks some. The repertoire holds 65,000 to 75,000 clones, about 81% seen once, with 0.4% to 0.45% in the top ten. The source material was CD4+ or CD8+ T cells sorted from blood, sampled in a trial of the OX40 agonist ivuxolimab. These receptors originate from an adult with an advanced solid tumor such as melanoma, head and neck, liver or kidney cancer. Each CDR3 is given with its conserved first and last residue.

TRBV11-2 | CASSPGQGTDTQYF
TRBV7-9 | CASSFYGTQETQYF
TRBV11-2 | CASSLFIRTSYNEQFF
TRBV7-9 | CASSPYSITQLGGRETQYF
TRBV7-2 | CASRPSTGAYEQYF
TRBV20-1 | CSANFEQYF
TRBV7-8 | CASSFGTGVYEQYF
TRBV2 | CASSNDRGMYQPQHF
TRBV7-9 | CASSPSSGGSGYTF
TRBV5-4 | CASSSLGQGTPGELFF
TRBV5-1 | CASSSSATGGLNTEAFF
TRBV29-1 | CSVGQGVNEQFF
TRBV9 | CASSAPDHRGSLGAFF
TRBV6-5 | CASSYSGTVYEKLFF
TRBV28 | CASSSTGKYGYTF
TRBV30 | CAWAVGETQYF